This TCR beta chain is from a study of blood T cells in healthy people across ages. This CDR3 is built from 13 residues. Per germline, CDR1 SNHLY and CDR2 FYNNEI. V shed 8 bases and J 3 bases; nucleotides not matched to a gene: 6. With a J-beta primer mix and a sample-barcoded 5' primer, a second PCR ran 7 to 11 cycles. TCRdb reprocessed the 5' RACE reads with MiXCR, giving one entry per CDR3 protein. The sample shows some 780,000 distinct CDR3 sequences, 56% of them seen only once. Specimen: blood. This receptor was obtained from a middle-aged man in good health. The chain carries TRBV2 and TRBJ2-5; 7 positions match TRBD2. The CDR3 DNA is TGTGCCAGCGGGACTACCGTAAAAGAGACCCAGTACTTC. This encodes CASGTTVKETQYF.